The source of this T cell receptor beta chain is a study of CD8 T cells in Susac syndrome. Through negative isolation, CD4+ and CD8+ T cells were obtained, while TEMRA cells were enriched using FACS. This CDR3 has 14 residues. Trimming removed 6 bases from V and 6 bases from J, with 19 bases in between. Germline V gene lookup returns CDR1 DFQATT and CDR2 SNEGSKA (reference sequence). The RNA input was roughly 0.45 to 1 ug, and it was reverse transcribed with random hexamers. Multiplex immunoSEQ PCR targeted 54 Vbeta and 13 Jbeta TCR beta segments. In TCRdb, the immunoSEQ multiplex PCR reads were re-called with MiXCR into one record per CDR3 protein. The sample holds some 240,000 distinct CDR3 sequences; about 96% are singletons and the top ten take around 0.1%.

The rearrangement joins TRBV20-1 to TRBJ2-3; the D gene is possibly TRBD2 (6 bases). The clonotype was recovered from a human donor with Susac syndrome. Sequenced sample: CD4+ T cells from PBMCs. CDR3 region: CSARPGLNVDTQYF. CDR3 coding DNA: TGCAGTGCCAGACCGGGACTTAACGTGGATACGCAGTATTTT.